These 17 T cell receptor beta chains share one sample of origin, sequenced in a study of cytomegalovirus exposure and HLA in healthy donors. Primers for the PCR totalled 60 Vbeta and 13 Jbeta. Only in-frame clones appear in the TCRdb table, and some are missing; sequencing was by immunoSEQ multiplex PCR. The sample totals 85,000 to 110,000 clones; its top ten clones hold less than 4.5%. Sequences were obtained from PBMCs. These receptors all stem from a man aged 35-49 years in good health and CMV-seronegative.

The J gene is TRBJ1-5, the V gene TRBV5-1; D is uncertain. Germline CDR1 is SGHRS and CDR2 is YFSETQ. Trimming shortened V by 3 bases and J by 6 bases, and 4 bases separated the two germline ends. The CDR3 runs 11 residues. The DNA of the CDR3 is TGCGCCAGCAGCTATCGTCAGCCCCAGCATTTT. This encodes CASSYRQPQHF.

DNA for the CDR3: TGTGCCAGCAGTTCACAGGGGGCGGCAGCTTTCTTT. As protein: CASSSQGAAAFF. V gene TRBV28 combines with J gene TRBJ1-1, with 9 positions matching TRBD1. This CDR3 is 12 amino acids long. Trimming cost V 4 bases and J 10 bases; bases outside gene matches: 4. CDR1 is MDHEN, CDR2 SYDVKM, per germline.

This rearrangement joins TRBV19 to TRBJ2-1; 14 bases are a match to TRBD2. The CDR3 runs 16 residues. J was trimmed by 9 bases and V by 6 bases; bases with no gene match: 10. Per germline, CDR1 LNHDA and CDR2 SQIVND (reference sequence). This CDR3 is CASSKRGLAGEGEQFF. CDR3 bases: TGTGCCAGTAGCAAACGGGGACTAGCGGGAGAGGGTGAGCAGTTCTTC.

The chain uses TRBV7-6 and TRBJ1-3; D perhaps matches TRBD1 (6 bases). Germline V CDR1 and CDR2: SGHVS, FNYEAQ. The CDR3 runs 14 residues. V lost 4 bases to trimming and J lost 8 bases, with 15 bases between them. The DNA for the CDR3 is TGTGCCAGCAGCTCTGACAGGTTCATTGACACCATATATTTT. It yields the protein CASSSDRFIDTIYF.

The gene calls are TRBV7-9 and TRBJ1-6; D gene uncertain. The CDR3 totals 15 residues. Germline V lookup: CDR1 SEHNR, CDR2 FQNEAQ (reference sequence). V lost 1 base to trimming and J lost 10 bases, with 14 bases between them. The CDR3 DNA reads TGTGCCAGCAGCTTAGAAGCGGGGTTGGGGTCACCCCTCCACTTT. This codes for CASSLEAGLGSPLHF.

This chain connects TRBV4-1 to TRBJ2-3; 14 bases align to TRBD2. CDR3 length: 19 amino acids. With 0 bases clipped from V and 6 bases from J, the junction kept 11 bases outside the gene matches. CDR1 is MGHRA and CDR2 is YSYEKL in the germline V gene. The CDR3 region has the DNA TGCGCCAGCAGCCAAGAAGGTGGACTAGCGGGAGGAAAGCGGGATACGCAGTATTTT. Translation gives CASSQEGGLAGGKRDTQYF.

The rearrangement uses TRBV27 and TRBJ1-2, with D unresolved. The CDR3 runs to 15 residues. Germline values: CDR1 MNHEY, CDR2 SMNVEV (reference sequence). V lost 10 bases and J 4 bases, leaving 22 bases between the germline ends. The CDR3 sequence is CATKREGAGSYGYTF. DNA of the CDR3: TGTGCCACCAAGCGGGAGGGTGCTGGGAGCTATGGCTACACCTTC.

The CDR3 protein is CASSTAGGWGTEAFF. CDR3 nucleotide sequence: TGTGCCAGCAGTACCGCAGGGGGCTGGGGCACTGAAGCTTTCTTT. The rearrangement links TRBV28 to TRBJ1-1, with TRBD1 identical over 8 bases. Germline CDR1 reads MDHEN; CDR2 reads SYDVKM. The V and J ends lost 5 bases and 4 bases, in that order; junction bases with no gene match: 9. The CDR3 is 15 residues long.

This rearrangement joins TRBV5-8 to TRBJ2-5; D might be TRBD2 (5 bases). Deletions cut 5 bases from V and 4 bases from J, with 12 bases between. The CDR3 spans 13 residues. CDR1 is SGHTS and CDR2 is YDEGEE in the germline V gene. The CDR3 here is CASRPRVVETQYF. In DNA, the CDR3 is TGTGCCAGCAGACCGCGGGTCGTAGAGACCCAGTACTTC. Variable domain in full (rest from reference TRBV5-8 and TRBJ2-5): EAGVTQSPTHLIKTRGQQATLRCSPISGHTSVYWYQQALGLGLQFLLWYDEGEERNRGNFPPRFSGRQFPNYSSELNVNALELEDSALYLCASRPRVVETQYFGPGTRLLVL.

J is TRBJ2-1 and V is TRBV6-6; 11 nucleotides align to TRBD2. The length of the CDR3 is 16 residues. V gave up 6 bases and J gave up 4 bases; unmatched junction bases: 8. CDR1 and CDR2 from the germline V gene are MNHNY and SVGAGI (reference sequence). The CDR3 spells CASSSSGGTVYNEQFF. The DNA of the CDR3 is TGTGCCAGCAGCTCTAGCGGGGGGACCGTATACAATGAGCAGTTCTTC.

The V call is TRBV6-5, the J call TRBJ1-4; no clear D. The CDR3 has 15 residues. V lost 0 bases to trimming and J lost 3 bases, with 8 bases between them. The V gene's germline CDR1 is MNHEY and CDR2 SVGAGI. DNA of the CDR3: TGTGCCAGCAGTTACTCCGAACAGCCTAATGAAAAACTGTTTTTT. Its translation: CASSYSEQPNEKLFF.

The J gene is TRBJ1-5, the V gene TRBV7-9; D is unclear. Trimming left V 3 bases short and J 5 bases short, with 5 bases between. Germline CDR1 SEHNR, CDR2 FQNEAQ (reference sequence). There are 12 residues in the CDR3. The CDR3, as DNA: TGTGCCAGCAGCTTTTTCGATCAGCCCCAGCATTTT. Translating gives CASSFFDQPQHF.

This chain links TRBV5-1 with TRBJ2-3; 12 bases match TRBD2. The CDR3 is made up of 16 amino acids. Germline trimming cut 3 bases from V and 0 bases from J; bases unmatched to any gene: 2. CDR1 is SGHRS and CDR2 is YFSETQ in the germline V gene. In nucleotides, the CDR3 is TGCGCCAGCAGCTGGGGGACTAGCGGGAGCACAGATACGCAGTATTTT. This encodes CASSWGTSGSTDTQYF.

V is TRBV5-1 and J is TRBJ1-1, with unresolved D. Germline CDR1 and CDR2: SGHRS and YFSETQ. This CDR3 contains 14 residues. V lost 0 bases, J lost 0 bases, and 6 bases lay in between. CDR3 protein: CASSLDRMNTEAFF. CDR3 in DNA: TGCGCCAGCAGCTTGGACAGAATGAACACTGAAGCTTTCTTT.

The CDR3 region has the DNA TGTGCCAGCAGTGGAAACAGGGTTAATGAAAAACTGTTTTTT. Protein product: CASSGNRVNEKLFF. The chain joins TRBV2 to TRBJ1-4, with D maybe TRBD1 (6 bases). CDR1 and CDR2 from the germline V gene are SNHLY and FYNNEI. The CDR3 extends over 14 amino acids. The V and J ends lost 4 bases and 4 bases respectively, with 10 bases between them.

The chain employs TRBV19 and TRBJ1-3, with 7 bases matching TRBD1. V gave up 3 bases and J gave up 0 bases; unmatched junction bases: 2. Germline-derived CDR1 and CDR2 are LNHDA and SQIVND (reference sequence). The CDR3 has 15 amino acids. CDR3: CASSIDRDSGNTIYF. The CDR3 region has the DNA TGTGCCAGTAGTATTGACAGGGACTCTGGAAACACCATATATTTT.

The gene calls are TRBV25-1 and TRBJ1-2, with TRBD1 matching 8 bases. With 1 base clipped from V and 5 bases from J, the junction kept 6 bases outside the gene matches. From germline, CDR1 is MGHDK and CDR2 SYGVNS. This CDR3 comprises 15 residues. In DNA form, the CDR3 reads TGTGCCAGCAGTGAATGGGCAGGGGGCTTTTATGGCTACACCTTC. Translated: CASSEWAGGFYGYTF.